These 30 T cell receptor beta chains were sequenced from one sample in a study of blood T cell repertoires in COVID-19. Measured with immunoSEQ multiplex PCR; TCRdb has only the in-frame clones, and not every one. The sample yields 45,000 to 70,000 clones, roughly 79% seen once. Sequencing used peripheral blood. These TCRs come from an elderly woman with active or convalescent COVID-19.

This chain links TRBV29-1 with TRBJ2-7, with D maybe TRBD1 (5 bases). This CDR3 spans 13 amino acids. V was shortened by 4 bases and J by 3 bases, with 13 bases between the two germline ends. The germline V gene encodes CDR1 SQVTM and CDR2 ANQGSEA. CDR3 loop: CSVVSDRNYEQYF. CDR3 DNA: TGCAGCGTTGTATCCGACAGAAACTACGAGCAGTACTTC.

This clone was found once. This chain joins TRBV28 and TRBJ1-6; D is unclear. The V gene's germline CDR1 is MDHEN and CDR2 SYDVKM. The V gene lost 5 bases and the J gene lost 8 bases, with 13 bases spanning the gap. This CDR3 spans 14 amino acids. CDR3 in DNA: TGTGCCAGCAGTCTGGTCCCCGGGGATTCACCCCTCCACTTT. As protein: CASSLVPGDSPLHF.

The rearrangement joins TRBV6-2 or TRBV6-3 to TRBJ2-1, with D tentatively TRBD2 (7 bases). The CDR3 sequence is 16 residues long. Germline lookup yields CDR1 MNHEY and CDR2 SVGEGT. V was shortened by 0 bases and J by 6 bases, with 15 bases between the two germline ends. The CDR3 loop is CASSYSAEGEGNEQFF. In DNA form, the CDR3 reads TGTGCCAGCAGTTACTCGGCGGAGGGGGAGGGCAATGAGCAGTTCTTC.

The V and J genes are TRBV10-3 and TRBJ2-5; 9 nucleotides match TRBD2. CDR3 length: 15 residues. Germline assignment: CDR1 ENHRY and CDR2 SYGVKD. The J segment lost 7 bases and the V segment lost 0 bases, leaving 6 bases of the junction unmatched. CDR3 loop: CAISESVAGAGTQYF. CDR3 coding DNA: TGTGCCATCAGTGAGTCAGTAGCGGGGGCCGGGACCCAGTACTTC.

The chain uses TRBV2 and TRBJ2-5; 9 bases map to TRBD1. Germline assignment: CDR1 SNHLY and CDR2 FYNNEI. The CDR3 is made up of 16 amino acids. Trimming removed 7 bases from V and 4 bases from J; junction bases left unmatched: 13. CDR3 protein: CASTRDREITGETQYF. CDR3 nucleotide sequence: TGTGCCAGCACGCGGGACAGGGAAATAACGGGAGAGACCCAGTACTTC.

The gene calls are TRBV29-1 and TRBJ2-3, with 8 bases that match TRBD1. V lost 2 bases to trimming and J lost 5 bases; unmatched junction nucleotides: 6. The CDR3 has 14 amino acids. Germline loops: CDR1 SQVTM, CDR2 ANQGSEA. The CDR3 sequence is CSVETGGVGDTQYF. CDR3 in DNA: TGCAGCGTTGAAACAGGGGGAGTAGGAGATACGCAGTATTTT.

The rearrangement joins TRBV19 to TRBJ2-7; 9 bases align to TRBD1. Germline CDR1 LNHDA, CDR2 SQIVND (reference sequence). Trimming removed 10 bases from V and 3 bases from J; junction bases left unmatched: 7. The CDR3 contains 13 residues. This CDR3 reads CATRDRANYEQYF. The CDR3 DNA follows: TGTGCCACCCGGGACAGGGCCAACTACGAGCAGTACTTC.

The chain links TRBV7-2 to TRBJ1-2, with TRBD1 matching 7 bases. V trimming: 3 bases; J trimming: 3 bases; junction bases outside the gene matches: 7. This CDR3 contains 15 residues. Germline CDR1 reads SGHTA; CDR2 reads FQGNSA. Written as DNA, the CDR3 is TGTGCCAGCAGCTTCCGGATCGGACAGGACTATGGCTACACCTTC. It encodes CASSFRIGQDYGYTF.

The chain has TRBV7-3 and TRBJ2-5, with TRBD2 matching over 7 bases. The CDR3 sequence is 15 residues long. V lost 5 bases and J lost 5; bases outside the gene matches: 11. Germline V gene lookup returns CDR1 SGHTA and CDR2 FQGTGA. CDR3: CASSPSGTRRETQYF. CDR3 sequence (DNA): TGTGCCAGCAGCCCTAGCGGTACTCGCAGGGAGACCCAGTACTTC.

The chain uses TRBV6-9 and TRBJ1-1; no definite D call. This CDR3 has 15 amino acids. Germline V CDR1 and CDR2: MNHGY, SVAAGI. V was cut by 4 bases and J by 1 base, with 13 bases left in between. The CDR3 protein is CASSFSDGGNTEAFF. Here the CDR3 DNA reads TGTGCCAGCAGTTTTTCGGACGGAGGGAACACTGAAGCTTTCTTT.

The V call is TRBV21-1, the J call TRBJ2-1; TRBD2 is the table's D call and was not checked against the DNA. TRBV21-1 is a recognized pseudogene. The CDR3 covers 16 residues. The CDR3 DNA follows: TGTGCCAGCAGCAAAAAAGGCGGGAGCTCCTACAATGAGCAGTTCTTC. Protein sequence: CASSKKGGSSYNEQFF.

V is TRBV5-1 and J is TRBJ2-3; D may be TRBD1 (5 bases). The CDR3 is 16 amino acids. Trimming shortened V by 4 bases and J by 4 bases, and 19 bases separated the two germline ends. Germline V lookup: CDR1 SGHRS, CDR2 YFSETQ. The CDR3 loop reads CASSRPTGGAADTQYF. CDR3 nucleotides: TGCGCCAGCAGCCGCCCAACGGGTGGGGCCGCAGATACGCAGTATTTT.

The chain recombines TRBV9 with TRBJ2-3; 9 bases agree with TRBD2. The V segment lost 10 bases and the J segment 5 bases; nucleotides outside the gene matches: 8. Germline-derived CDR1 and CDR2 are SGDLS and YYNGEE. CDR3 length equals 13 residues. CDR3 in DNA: TGTGCCCGCGGGCGGGGGGGCATAGATACGCAGTATTTT. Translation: CARGRGGIDTQYF.

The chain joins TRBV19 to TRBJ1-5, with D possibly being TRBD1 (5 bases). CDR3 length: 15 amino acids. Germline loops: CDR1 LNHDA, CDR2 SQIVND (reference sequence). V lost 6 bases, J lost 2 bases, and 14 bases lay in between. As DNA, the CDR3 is TGTGCCAGTAGCCCGCCGCAGGGCGGCAATCAGCCCCAGCATTTT. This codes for CASSPPQGGNQPQHF.

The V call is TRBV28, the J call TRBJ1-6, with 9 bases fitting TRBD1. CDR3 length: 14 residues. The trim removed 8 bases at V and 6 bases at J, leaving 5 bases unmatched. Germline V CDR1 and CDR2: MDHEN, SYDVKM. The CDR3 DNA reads TGTGCCAGCCACTCGGGACAGGGTAATTCACCCCTCCACTTT. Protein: CASHSGQGNSPLHF. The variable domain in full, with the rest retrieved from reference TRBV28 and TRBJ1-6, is DVKVTQSSRYLVKRTGEKVFLECVQDMDHENMFWYRQDPGLGLRLIYFSYDVKMKEKGDIPEGYSVSREKKERFSLILESASTNQTSMYLCASHSGQGNSPLHFGNGTRLTVT.

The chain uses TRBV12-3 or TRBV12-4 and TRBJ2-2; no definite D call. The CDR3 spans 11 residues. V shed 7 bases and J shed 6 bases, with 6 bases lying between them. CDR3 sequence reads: CASTRAGELFF. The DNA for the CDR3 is TGTGCCAGCACCCGAGCCGGGGAGCTGTTTTTT.

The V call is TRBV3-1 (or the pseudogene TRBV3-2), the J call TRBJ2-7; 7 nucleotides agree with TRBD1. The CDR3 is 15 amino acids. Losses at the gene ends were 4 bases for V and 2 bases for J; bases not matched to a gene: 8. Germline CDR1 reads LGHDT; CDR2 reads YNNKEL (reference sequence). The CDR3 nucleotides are TGTGCCAGCAGCCCACCGGGACAGTTACCCTACGAGCAGTACTTC. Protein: CASSPPGQLPYEQYF.

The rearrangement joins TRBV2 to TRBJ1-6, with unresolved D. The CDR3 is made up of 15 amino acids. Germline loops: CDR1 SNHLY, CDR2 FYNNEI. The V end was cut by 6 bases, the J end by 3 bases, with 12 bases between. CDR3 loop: CASSAAEGYNSPLHF. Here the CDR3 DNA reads TGTGCCAGCAGCGCCGCGGAGGGCTATAATTCACCCCTCCACTTT.

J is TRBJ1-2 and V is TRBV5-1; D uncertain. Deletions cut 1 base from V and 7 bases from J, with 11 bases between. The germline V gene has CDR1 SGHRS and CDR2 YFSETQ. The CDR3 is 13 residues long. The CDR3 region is CASSLFRERGYTF. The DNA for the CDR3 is TGCGCCAGCAGCTTGTTCCGGGAGCGTGGCTACACCTTC.

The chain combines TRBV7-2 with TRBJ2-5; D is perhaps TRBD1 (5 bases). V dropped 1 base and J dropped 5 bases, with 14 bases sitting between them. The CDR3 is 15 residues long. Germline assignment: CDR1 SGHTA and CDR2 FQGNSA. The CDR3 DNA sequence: TGTGCCAGCAGCTTAGTGGTCCAGGGTGGGGAGACCCAGTACTTC. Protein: CASSLVVQGGETQYF.

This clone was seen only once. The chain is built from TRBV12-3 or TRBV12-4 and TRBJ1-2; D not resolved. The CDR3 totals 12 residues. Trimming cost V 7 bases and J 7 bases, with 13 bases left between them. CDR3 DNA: TGTGCCAGCACCCTCGGGTTGGGTGGCTACACCTTC. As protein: CASTLGLGGYTF.

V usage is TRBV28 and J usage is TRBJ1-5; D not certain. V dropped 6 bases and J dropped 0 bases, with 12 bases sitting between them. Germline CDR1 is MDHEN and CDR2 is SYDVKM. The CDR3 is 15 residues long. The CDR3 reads CASRTAGYSNQPQHF. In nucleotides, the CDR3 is TGTGCCAGCAGAACCGCAGGATATAGCAATCAGCCCCAGCATTTT.

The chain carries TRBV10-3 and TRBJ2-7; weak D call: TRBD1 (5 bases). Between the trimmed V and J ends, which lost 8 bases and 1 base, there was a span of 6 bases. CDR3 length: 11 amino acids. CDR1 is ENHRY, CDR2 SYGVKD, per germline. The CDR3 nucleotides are TGTGCCATCGCAGGGTCCTACGAGCAGTACTTC. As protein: CAIAGSYEQYF.

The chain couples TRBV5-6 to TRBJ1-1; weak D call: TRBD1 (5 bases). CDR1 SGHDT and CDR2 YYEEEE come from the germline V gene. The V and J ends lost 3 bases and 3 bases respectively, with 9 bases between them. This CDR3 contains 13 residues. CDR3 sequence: CASSSEGDTEAFF. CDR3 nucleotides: TGTGCCAGCAGCTCAGAAGGGGACACTGAAGCTTTCTTT.

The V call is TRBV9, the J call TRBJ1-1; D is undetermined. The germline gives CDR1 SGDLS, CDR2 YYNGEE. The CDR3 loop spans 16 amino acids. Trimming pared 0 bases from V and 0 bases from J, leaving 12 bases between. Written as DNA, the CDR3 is TGTGCCAGCAGCGTAGGAGTGGGCGCGATGAACACTGAAGCTTTCTTT. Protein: CASSVGVGAMNTEAFF.

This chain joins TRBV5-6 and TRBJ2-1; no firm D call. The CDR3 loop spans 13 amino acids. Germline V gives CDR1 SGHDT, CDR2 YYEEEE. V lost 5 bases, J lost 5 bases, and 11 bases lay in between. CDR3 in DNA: TGTGCCAGCAGTTCCGACATAAACAATGAGCAGTTCTTC. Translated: CASSSDINNEQFF.

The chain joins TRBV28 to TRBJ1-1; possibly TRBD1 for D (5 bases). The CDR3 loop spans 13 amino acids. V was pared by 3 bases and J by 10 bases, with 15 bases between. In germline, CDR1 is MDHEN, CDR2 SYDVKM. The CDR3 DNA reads TGTGCCAGCAGTTTTGGGGGGAAAAGGGGAGCTTTCTTT. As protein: CASSFGGKRGAFF.

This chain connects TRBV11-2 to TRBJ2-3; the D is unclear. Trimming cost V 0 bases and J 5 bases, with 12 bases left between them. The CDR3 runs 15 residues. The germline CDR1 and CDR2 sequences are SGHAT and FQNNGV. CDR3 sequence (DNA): TGTGCCAGCAGCTTAGATTTGGTCTATAGAGATACGCAGTATTTT. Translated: CASSLDLVYRDTQYF.

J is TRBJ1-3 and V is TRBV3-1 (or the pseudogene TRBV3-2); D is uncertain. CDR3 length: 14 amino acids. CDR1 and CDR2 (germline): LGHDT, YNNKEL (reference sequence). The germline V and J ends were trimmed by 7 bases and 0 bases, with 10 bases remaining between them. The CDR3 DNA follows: TGTGCCAGCACCAGAGCGGGCTCTGGAAACACCATATATTTT. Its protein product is CASTRAGSGNTIYF.

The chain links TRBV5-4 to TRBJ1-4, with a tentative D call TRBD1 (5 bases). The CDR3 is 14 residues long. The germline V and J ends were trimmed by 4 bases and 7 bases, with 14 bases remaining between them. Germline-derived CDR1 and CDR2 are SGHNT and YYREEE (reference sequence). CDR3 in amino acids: CASSHGTNSEKLFF. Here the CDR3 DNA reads TGTGCCAGCAGCCACGGGACTAACAGTGAAAAACTGTTTTTT.